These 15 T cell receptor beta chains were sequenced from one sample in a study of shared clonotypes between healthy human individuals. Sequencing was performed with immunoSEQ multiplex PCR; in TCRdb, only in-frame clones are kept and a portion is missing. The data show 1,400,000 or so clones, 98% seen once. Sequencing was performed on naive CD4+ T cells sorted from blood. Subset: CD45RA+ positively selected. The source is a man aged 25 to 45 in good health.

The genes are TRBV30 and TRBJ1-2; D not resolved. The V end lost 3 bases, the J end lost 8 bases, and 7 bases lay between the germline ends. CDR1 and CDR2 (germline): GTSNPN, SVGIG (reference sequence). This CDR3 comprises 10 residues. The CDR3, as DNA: TGTGCCTGGAGGCTTAGCGGCTACACCTTC. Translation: CAWRLSGYTF.

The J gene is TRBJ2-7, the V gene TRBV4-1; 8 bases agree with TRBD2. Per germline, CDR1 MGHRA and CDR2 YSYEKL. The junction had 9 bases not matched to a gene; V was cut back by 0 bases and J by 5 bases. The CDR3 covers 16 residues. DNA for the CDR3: TGCGCCAGCAGCCAAGATCGGGGGGGAGGGCCGAACGAGCAGTACTTC. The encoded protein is CASSQDRGGGPNEQYF.

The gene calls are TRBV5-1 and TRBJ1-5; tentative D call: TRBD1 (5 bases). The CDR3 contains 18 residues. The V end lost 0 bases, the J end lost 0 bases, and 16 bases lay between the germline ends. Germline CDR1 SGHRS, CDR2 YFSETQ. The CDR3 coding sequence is TGCGCCAGCAGCTTGGAACCGTTGGCAGGGCTTAGCAATCAGCCCCAGCATTTT. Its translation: CASSLEPLAGLSNQPQHF.

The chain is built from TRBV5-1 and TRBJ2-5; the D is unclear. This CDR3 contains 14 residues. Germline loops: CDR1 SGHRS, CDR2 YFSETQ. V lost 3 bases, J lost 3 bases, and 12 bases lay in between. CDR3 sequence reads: CASSSFLLEETQYF. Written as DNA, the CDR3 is TGCGCCAGCAGCTCCTTTTTGTTGGAAGAGACCCAGTACTTC.

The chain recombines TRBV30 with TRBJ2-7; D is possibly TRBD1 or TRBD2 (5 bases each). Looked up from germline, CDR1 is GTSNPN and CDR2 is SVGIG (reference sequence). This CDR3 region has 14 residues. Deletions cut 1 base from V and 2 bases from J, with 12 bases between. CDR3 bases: TGTGCCTGGAGTGGGCAGGGACCTCCCTACGAGCAGTACTTC. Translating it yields CAWSGQGPPYEQYF.

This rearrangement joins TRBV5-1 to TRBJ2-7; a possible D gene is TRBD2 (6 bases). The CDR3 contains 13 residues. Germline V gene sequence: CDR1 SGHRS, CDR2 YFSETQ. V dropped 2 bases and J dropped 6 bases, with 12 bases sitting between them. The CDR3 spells CASSLGGIGEQYF. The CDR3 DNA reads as TGCGCCAGCAGCTTAGGCGGGATCGGCGAGCAGTACTTC.

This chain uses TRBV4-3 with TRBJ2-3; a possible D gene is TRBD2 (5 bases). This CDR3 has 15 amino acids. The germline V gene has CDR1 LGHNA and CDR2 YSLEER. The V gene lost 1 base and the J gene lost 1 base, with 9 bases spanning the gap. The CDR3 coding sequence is TGCGCCAGCAGCCAAGCGCGGGTGCGCACAGATACGCAGTATTTT. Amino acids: CASSQARVRTDTQYF.

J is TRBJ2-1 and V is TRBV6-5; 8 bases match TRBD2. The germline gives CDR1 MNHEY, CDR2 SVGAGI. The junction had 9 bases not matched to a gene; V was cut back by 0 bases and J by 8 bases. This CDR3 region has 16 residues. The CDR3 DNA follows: TGTGCCAGCAGTTACTCGTTTGCGGGAGGCTTCGATGAGCAGTTCTTC. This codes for CASSYSFAGGFDEQFF.

The CDR3 loop is CASSRSLGGTGTDTQYF. CDR3 nucleotides: TGTGCCAGCAGCAGATCCCTTGGCGGGACCGGCACAGATACGCAGTATTTT. This chain links TRBV21-1 with TRBJ2-3; TRBD2 is taken as the D call from the table, unchecked against the DNA. TRBV21-1 is termed a pseudogene. The CDR3 totals 17 residues.

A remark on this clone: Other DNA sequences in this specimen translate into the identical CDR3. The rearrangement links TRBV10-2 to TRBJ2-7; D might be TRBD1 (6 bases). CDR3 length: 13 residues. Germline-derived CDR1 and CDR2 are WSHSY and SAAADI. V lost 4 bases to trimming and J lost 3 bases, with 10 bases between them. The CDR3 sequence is CASSATGSYEQYF. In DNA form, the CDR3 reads TGCGCCAGCAGTGCGACAGGCAGCTACGAGCAGTACTTC.

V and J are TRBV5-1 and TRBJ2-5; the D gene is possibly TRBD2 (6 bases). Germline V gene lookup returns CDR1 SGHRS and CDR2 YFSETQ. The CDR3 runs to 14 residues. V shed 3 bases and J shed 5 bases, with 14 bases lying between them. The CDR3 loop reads CASSSPVRGETQYF. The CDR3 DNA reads TGCGCCAGCAGCTCCCCGGTACGGGGGGAGACCCAGTACTTC. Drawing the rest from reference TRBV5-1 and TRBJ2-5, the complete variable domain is KAGVTQTPRYLIKTRGQQVTLSCSPISGHRSVSWYQQTPGQGLQFLFEYFSETQRNKGNFPGRFSGRQFSNSRSEMNVSTLELGDSALYLCASSSPVRGETQYFGPGTRLLVL.

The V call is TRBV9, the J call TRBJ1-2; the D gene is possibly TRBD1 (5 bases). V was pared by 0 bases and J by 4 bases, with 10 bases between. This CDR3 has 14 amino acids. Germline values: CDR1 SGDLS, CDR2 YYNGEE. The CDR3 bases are TGTGCCAGCAGCGTAGCTGGGGGAATCTATGGCTACACCTTC. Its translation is CASSVAGGIYGYTF.

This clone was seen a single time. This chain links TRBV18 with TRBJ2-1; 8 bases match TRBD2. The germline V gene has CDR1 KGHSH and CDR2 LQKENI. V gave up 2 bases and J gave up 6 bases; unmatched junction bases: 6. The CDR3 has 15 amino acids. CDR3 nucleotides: TGTGCCAGCTCACCAGCCGGGACTAGACTCAATGAGCAGTTCTTC. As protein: CASSPAGTRLNEQFF.

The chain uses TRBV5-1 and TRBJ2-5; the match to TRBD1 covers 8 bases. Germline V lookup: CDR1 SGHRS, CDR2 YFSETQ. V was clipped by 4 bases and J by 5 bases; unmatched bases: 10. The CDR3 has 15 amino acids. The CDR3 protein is CASSPGTGPPETQYF. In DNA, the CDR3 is TGCGCCAGCAGCCCGGGGACAGGCCCGCCGGAGACCCAGTACTTC.

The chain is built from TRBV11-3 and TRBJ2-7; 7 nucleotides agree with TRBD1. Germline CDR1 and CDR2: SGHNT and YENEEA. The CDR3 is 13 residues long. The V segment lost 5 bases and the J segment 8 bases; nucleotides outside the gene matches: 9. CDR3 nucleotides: TGTGCCAGCAGCCAACTCCCAGGGGGACAGCAGTACTTC. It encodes CASSQLPGGQQYF.